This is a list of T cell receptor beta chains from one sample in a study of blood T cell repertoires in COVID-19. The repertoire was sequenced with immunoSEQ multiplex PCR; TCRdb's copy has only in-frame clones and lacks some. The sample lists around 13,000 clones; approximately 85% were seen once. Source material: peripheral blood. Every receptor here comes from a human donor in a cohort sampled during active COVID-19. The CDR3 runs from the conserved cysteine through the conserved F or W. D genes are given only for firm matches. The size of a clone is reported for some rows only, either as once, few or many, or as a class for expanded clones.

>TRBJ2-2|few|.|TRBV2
CASSDTSNTGELFF
TGTGCCAGCAGTGACACTTCGAACACCGGGGAGCTGTTTTTT
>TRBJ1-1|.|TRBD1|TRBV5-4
CASSLRTGNTEAFF
TGTGCCAGCAGCCTTCGGACAGGGAACACTGAAGCTTTCTTT
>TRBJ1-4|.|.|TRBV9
CASRSEGLGEKLFF
TGTGCCAGCAGATCAGAGGGTCTTGGTGAAAAACTGTTTTTT
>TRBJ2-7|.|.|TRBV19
CASSTSGVGSSYEQYF
TGTGCCAGTAGTACCTCGGGAGTTGGGAGCTCCTACGAGCAGTACTTC
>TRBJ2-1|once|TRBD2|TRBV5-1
CASSRDSGRGDEQFF
TGCGCCAGCAGCAGGGATAGCGGGAGAGGCGATGAGCAGTTCTTC
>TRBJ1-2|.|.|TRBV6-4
CASSEGPTGIYGYTF
TGTGCCAGCAGTGAAGGTCCTACAGGGATCTATGGCTACACCTTC
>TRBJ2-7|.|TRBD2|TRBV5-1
CASSLAVGGSGYEQYF
TGCGCCAGCAGCTTGGCCGTGGGCGGGAGTGGTTACGAGCAGTACTTC
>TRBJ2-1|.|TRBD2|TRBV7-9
CASSSLAGGFNEQFF
TGTGCCAGCAGCTCACTAGCGGGAGGTTTTAATGAGCAGTTCTTC
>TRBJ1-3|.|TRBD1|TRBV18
CASSPTAQGVSSGNTIYF
TGTGCCAGCTCACCGACGGCTCAGGGGGTTTCCTCTGGAAACACCATATATTTT
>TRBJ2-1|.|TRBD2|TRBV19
CASSMKGLAGVGDNEQFF
TGTGCCAGTAGTATGAAGGGACTAGCGGGAGTTGGAGACAATGAGCAGTTCTTC
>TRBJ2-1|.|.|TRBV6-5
CASTRTGRAEQFF
TGTGCCAGCACCCGGACAGGGAGGGCTGAGCAGTTCTTC
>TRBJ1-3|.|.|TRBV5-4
CASSLGGTMGNTIYF
TGTGCCAGCAGCTTGGGAGGGACTATGGGAAACACCATATATTTT
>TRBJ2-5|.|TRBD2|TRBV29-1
CSGSSGQETQYF
TGCAGCGGGTCTAGCGGCCAAGAGACCCAGTACTTC
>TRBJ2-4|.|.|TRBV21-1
CASSQREISPLAKNIQYF
TGTGCCAGCAGCCAAAGGGAGATATCACCTCTCGCCAAAAACATTCAGTACTTC
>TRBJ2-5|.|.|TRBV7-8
CASSQGQLQETQYF
TGTGCCAGCAGCCAGGGACAACTCCAAGAGACCCAGTACTTC
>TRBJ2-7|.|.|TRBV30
CAWSLLGTYEQYF
TGTGCCTGGAGCCTACTAGGGACTTACGAGCAGTACTTC
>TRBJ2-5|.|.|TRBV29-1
CSVVEGGETQYF
TGCAGCGTTGTAGAGGGGGGAGAGACCCAGTACTTC
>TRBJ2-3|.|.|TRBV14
CASSQEQNTDTQYF
TGTGCCAGCAGCCAAGAACAGAACACAGATACGCAGTATTTT
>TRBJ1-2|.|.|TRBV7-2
CASSPRVQPARHYGYTF
TGTGCCAGCAGCCCCAGAGTACAGCCGGCTCGTCACTATGGCTACACCTTC
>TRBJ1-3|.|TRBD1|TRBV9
CASSEPGTGTGNTIYF
TGTGCCAGCAGCGAGCCAGGGACAGGGACTGGAAACACCATATATTTT
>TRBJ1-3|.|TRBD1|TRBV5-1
CASSLEGAGPRNTIYF
TGCGCCAGCAGCTTGGAGGGGGCAGGGCCCAGAAACACCATATATTTT
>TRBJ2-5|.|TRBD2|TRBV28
CASSWHPGLAGGSETQYF
TGTGCCAGCAGTTGGCACCCAGGACTAGCGGGAGGATCAGAGACCCAGTACTTC
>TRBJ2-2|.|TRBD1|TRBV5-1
CASSLVPRGIGPGELFF
TGCGCCAGCAGCTTAGTCCCCAGGGGGATCGGACCCGGGGAGCTGTTTTTT
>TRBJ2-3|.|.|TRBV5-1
CASRPTGLLGDTQYF
TGCGCCAGCAGACCCACGGGACTCCTCGGGGATACGCAGTATTTT
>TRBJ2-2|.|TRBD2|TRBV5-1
CASSLLLAGGSGGELFF
TGCGCCAGCAGCTTACTCCTAGCGGGAGGGTCTGGCGGGGAGCTGTTTTTT
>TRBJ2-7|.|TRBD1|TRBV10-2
CASEGGGDEQYF
TGCGCCAGCGAAGGGGGCGGAGACGAGCAGTACTTC
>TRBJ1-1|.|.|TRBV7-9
CASSLVSGPNTEAFF
TGTGCCAGCAGCTTAGTATCAGGGCCGAACACTGAAGCTTTCTTT
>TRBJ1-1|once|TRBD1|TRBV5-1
CASSIQGTNTEAFF
TGCGCCAGCAGCATACAGGGGACGAACACTGAAGCTTTCTTT
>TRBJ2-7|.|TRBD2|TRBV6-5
CASRAGTSDLEQYF
TGTGCCAGCAGAGCCGGGACTAGTGATCTCGAGCAGTACTTC
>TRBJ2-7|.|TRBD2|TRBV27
CASRKSGSGSYEQYF
TGTGCCAGCAGAAAAAGCGGGAGCGGCTCCTACGAGCAGTACTTC
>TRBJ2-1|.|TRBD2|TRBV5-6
CASSFGLAVYNEQFF
TGTGCCAGCAGCTTTGGCCTAGCGGTCTACAATGAGCAGTTCTTC
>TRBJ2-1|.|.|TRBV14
CASSHNLRGSYNEQFF
TGTGCCAGCAGCCATAACCTCAGGGGTTCCTACAATGAGCAGTTCTTC
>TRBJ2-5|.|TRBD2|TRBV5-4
CASSLSGSTGETQYF
TGTGCCAGCAGCCTTAGCGGGAGCACCGGAGAGACCCAGTACTTC
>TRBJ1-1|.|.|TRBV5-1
CASSLGGTANTEAFF
TGCGCCAGCAGCTTGGGCGGGACGGCTAACACTGAAGCTTTCTTT
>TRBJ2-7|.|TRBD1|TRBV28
CVAAGTGWEQYF
TGTGTCGCTGCCGGGACAGGGTGGGAGCAGTACTTC
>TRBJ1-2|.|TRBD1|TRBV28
CASRRQGGESVYTF
TGTGCCAGCAGACGACAGGGGGGAGAATCGGTTTACACCTTC
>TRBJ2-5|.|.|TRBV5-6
CASSLGVGDQYF
TGTGCCAGCAGCTTGGGGGTCGGGGACCAGTACTTC
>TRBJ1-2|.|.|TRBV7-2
CASSLGGRDGYTF
TGTGCCAGCAGCTTAGGGGGCCGAGATGGCTACACCTTC
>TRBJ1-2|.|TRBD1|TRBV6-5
CASSYLGQPFGYTF
TGTGCCAGCAGTTACTTGGGACAGCCTTTTGGCTACACCTTC
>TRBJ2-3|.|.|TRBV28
CASSLSVYTQYF
TGTGCCAGCAGTTTGAGCGTCTATACGCAGTATTTT
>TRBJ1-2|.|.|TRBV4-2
CASSQVGLYGYTF
TGTGCCAGCAGCCAAGTCGGACTGTATGGCTACACCTTC
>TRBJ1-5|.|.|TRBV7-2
CASSLGDHSDQPQHF
TGTGCCAGCAGCTTAGGTGACCACAGTGACCAGCCCCAGCATTTT
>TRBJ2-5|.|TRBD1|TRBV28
CASNPTGVETQYF
TGTGCCAGCAACCCGACAGGGGTGGAGACCCAGTACTTC
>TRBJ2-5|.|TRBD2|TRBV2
CASSDAAGGGETQYF
TGTGCCAGCAGTGATGCAGCGGGAGGCGGAGAGACCCAGTACTTC
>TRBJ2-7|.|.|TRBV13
CASSTRRDTYEQYF
TGTGCCAGCAGCACTCGCCGGGATACCTACGAGCAGTACTTC
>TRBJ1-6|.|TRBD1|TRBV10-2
CASAPISGTENSPLHF
TGCGCCAGCGCACCCATCTCCGGGACAGAGAATTCACCCCTCCACTTT
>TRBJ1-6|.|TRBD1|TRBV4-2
CASSLGGDSDSPLHF
TGTGCCAGCAGTCTTGGAGGGGACAGCGATTCACCCCTCCACTTT
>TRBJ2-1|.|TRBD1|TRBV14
CASSQGSGTGPYNEQFF
TGTGCCAGCAGCCAAGGTTCCGGGACAGGGCCCTACAATGAGCAGTTCTTC
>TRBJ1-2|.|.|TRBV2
CASSGIPRDYGYTF
TGTGCCAGCAGTGGGATCCCCAGGGACTATGGCTACACCTTC
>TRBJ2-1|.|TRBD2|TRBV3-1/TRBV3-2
CASSWTSGDNEQFF
TGTGCCAGCAGCTGGACTAGCGGTGACAATGAGCAGTTCTTC
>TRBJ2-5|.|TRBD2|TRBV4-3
CASSQEGWLAGVETQYF
TGCGCCAGCAGCCAAGAGGGGTGGCTAGCGGGGGTCGAGACCCAGTACTTC
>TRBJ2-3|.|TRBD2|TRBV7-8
CASSPGVAGGQDTQYF
TGTGCCAGCAGCCCCGGAGTAGCGGGAGGGCAGGATACGCAGTATTTT
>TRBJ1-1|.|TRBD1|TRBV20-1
CSASGTGLTEAFF
TGCAGTGCTAGTGGGACAGGGCTCACTGAAGCTTTCTTT
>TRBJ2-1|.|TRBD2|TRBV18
CASSRETSGEIFYNEQFF
TGTGCCAGCTCACGAGAGACTAGCGGGGAAATATTTTACAATGAGCAGTTCTTC
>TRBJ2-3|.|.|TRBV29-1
CSGSGVATDTQYF
TGCAGCGGATCAGGGGTTGCTACAGATACGCAGTATTTT
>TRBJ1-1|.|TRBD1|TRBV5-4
CASSYPGTGAYEAFF
TGTGCCAGCAGCTATCCCGGGACAGGGGCCTATGAAGCTTTCTTT
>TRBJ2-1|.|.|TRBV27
CASRTGLYTYNEQFF
TGTGCCAGCAGGACTGGACTCTATACCTACAATGAGCAGTTCTTC